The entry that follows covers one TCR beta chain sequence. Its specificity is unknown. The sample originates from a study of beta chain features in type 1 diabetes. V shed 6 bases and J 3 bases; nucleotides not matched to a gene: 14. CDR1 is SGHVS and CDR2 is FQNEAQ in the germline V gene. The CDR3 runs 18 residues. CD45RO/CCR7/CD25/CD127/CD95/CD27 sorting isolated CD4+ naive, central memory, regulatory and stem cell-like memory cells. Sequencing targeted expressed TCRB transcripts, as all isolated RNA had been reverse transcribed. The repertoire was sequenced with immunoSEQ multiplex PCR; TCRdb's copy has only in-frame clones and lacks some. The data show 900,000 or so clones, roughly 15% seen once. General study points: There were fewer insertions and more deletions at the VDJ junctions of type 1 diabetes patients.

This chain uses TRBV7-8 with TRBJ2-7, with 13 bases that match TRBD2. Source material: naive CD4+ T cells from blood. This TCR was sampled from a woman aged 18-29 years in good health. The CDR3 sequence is CASSPRHPGTSGIYEQYF. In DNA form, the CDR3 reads TGTGCCAGCAGTCCAAGGCATCCCGGGACTAGCGGGATCTACGAGCAGTACTTC.